Listed below are T cell receptor beta chains from one sample, sequenced in a study of cytomegalovirus exposure and HLA in healthy donors. TCRdb's table, derived via immunoSEQ multiplex PCR, lists solely in-frame clones and lacks some. The data contain roughly 230,000 clones, 90% of them singletons. Sequencing was done on a sample of PBMCs. The source is a woman aged 25 to 39 in good health and CMV-seronegative. CDR3s include the opening cysteine and the closing phenylalanine or tryptophan. Each record gives: V gene, clone size, J gene, D gene, CDR3 DNA, CDR3 protein. A D gene is named only where the DNA matches it firmly. The size entry is marked missing in some rows and otherwise reads once, few, many or a size class.

TRBV27,NA,TRBJ2-4,NA,TGTGCCAGCAGTTTATCGCCGACTAGTACCAACATTCAGTACTTC,CASSLSPTSTNIQYF
TRBV5-4,NA,TRBJ2-7,TRBD1,TGTGCCAGCAGCTTGCCCGGGACAGGATTATACGAGCAGTACTTC,CASSLPGTGLYEQYF
TRBV5-1,NA,TRBJ1-4,NA,TGCGCCAGCAGCTTTCGGGGGACTAATGAAAAACTGTTTTTT,CASSFRGTNEKLFF
TRBV27,NA,TRBJ2-7,NA,TGTGCCAGCAGTTTATCGAGGGGCTACGAGCAGTACTTC,CASSLSRGYEQYF
TRBV14,NA,TRBJ2-1,NA,TGTGCCAGCAGCCAAGATGAGTTTAGGGGTGGAGACAATGAGCAGTTCTTC,CASSQDEFRGGDNEQFF
TRBV28,few,TRBJ1-5,NA,TGTGCCAGCAGTTTCACGACAGTAACCTTCGGTAATCAGCCCCAGCATTTT,CASSFTTVTFGNQPQHF
TRBV30,NA,TRBJ2-7,TRBD1,TGTGCCTGGGCCCGGGACAGCTACGAGCAGTACTTC,CAWARDSYEQYF
TRBV15,NA,TRBJ2-7,NA,TGTGCCACCAGCAGAGACGACGTTAGCTACGAGCAGTACTTC,CATSRDDVSYEQYF
TRBV10-3,NA,TRBJ1-3,NA,TGTGCCATCAAGGGGCCGGGGGGAAACACCATATATTTT,CAIKGPGGNTIYF
TRBV11-3,NA,TRBJ2-1,TRBD2,TGTGCCAGCAGCTCACTAGGCGAACGGACTAGCGGGAGCCATAGGGAGCAGTTCTTC,CASSSLGERTSGSHREQFF
TRBV29-1,NA,TRBJ2-1,TRBD2,TGCAGCGTTGCTAGCGGCTATGAGCAGTTCTTC,CSVASGYEQFF
TRBV27,NA,TRBJ2-1,NA,TGTGCCAGCAACAACGGGGCGCACAATGAGCAGTTCTTC,CASNNGAHNEQFF
TRBV19,NA,TRBJ1-5,TRBD1,TGTGCCAGTAGTATCGACAGGGCTGGCAATCAGCCCCAGCATTTT,CASSIDRAGNQPQHF
TRBV15,NA,TRBJ2-7,NA,TGTGCCACCAGCTCGGGCCAGGGGATAAGCTCCTACGAGCAGTACTTC,CATSSGQGISSYEQYF
TRBV28,NA,TRBJ2-7,TRBD1,TGTGCCAGCAGTTCCACGGACAGGACCTACGAGCAGTACTTC,CASSSTDRTYEQYF
TRBV11-2,NA,TRBJ2-2,TRBD1,TGTGCCAGCAGCCCAGGACACAGGGGGCTGGACACCGGGGAGCTGTTTTTT,CASSPGHRGLDTGELFF
TRBV9,NA,TRBJ2-7,NA,TGTGCCAGCAGCTTCGAGGGAGGTCCCTACGAGCAGTACTTC,CASSFEGGPYEQYF
TRBV6-6,NA,TRBJ2-5,NA,TGTGCCAGCAGTTACGGAGGTCAAGAGACCCAGTACTTC,CASSYGGQETQYF
TRBV27,NA,TRBJ2-1,NA,TGTGCCAGCAGACAACAGGGCAGTTCCTACAATGAGCAGTTCTTC,CASRQQGSSYNEQFF
TRBV28,NA,TRBJ2-5,TRBD2,TGTGCCAGCAGTTCGCCGGCGGGAGTGGGAGAGACCCAGTACTTC,CASSSPAGVGETQYF
TRBV15,NA,TRBJ2-7,TRBD1,TGTGCCACCAGCAGAGACCAGGGGGCCTACGAGCAGTACTTC,CATSRDQGAYEQYF
TRBV19,NA,TRBJ2-3,NA,TGTGCCAGTAGTGTCGCAGATACGCAGTATTTT,CASSVADTQYF
TRBV6-1,NA,TRBJ1-3,NA,TGTGCCAGCTCGATAAGCTCTGGAAACACCATATATTTT,CASSISSGNTIYF
TRBV28,NA,TRBJ2-7,NA,TGTGCCAGCAGAAAGTCCGGGACACGCCCGTACGAGCAGTACTTC,CASRKSGTRPYEQYF
TRBV7-8,NA,TRBJ2-2,NA,TGTGCCAGCAGCTTAGTATTCCGGGCGGACAGCCAGAACACCGGGGAGCTGTTTTTT,CASSLVFRADSQNTGELFF
TRBV2,NA,TRBJ1-1,NA,TGTGCCAGCAGTTCCGGCCGGGCTCCGAACACTGAAGCTTTCTTT,CASSSGRAPNTEAFF
TRBV28,NA,TRBJ2-7,TRBD2,TGTGCCAGCAGTACACCGGGACTAGCGGCCTACGAGCAGTACTTC,CASSTPGLAAYEQYF
TRBV27,NA,TRBJ2-7,NA,TGTGCCAGCAGTTATTCGGTAAACTACGAGCAGTACTTC,CASSYSVNYEQYF
TRBV9,once,TRBJ2-1,TRBD2,TGTGCCAGCAGCGTCACTAGCGGGAGGAACAATGAGCAGTTCTTC,CASSVTSGRNNEQFF
TRBV11-2,few,TRBJ2-3,NA,TGTGCCAGCAGCTTAACACTCAGAGATACGCAGTATTTT,CASSLTLRDTQYF
TRBV5-5,few,TRBJ1-5,TRBD1,TGTGCCAGCAGCCCGGGACAGGCGGGACAGCCCCAGCATTTT,CASSPGQAGQPQHF
TRBV6-1,NA,TRBJ2-1,NA,TGTGCCAGCAATCCGGTTGTTACCTACAATGAGCAGTTCTTC,CASNPVVTYNEQFF
TRBV13,NA,TRBJ1-3,NA,TGTGCCAGCAGCCCCCTGGGCTCACAGGGTTCTGGAAACACCATATATTTT,CASSPLGSQGSGNTIYF
TRBV27,NA,TRBJ1-2,NA,TGTGCCAGCAGTTTTCGTCAGGGACACTATGGCTACACCTTC,CASSFRQGHYGYTF
TRBV7-9,NA,TRBJ2-7,NA,TGTGCCAGCAGCCCGATCTCCTACGAGCAGTACTTC,CASSPISYEQYF
TRBV29-1,NA,TRBJ2-3,TRBD1,TGCAGCGTTGAGGGGACAGGGGGCACAGATACGCAGTATTTT,CSVEGTGGTDTQYF
TRBV28,NA,TRBJ1-5,NA,TGTGCCAGCAGTACCCGATCTCTGGGAAATCAGCCCCAGCATTTT,CASSTRSLGNQPQHF